The 16 T cell receptor beta chains below were found in one sample sequenced in a study of shared clonotypes between healthy human individuals. Clones were sequenced by immunoSEQ multiplex PCR, and TCRdb holds only the in-frame ones, with some missing. This table holds 2 million to 2.5 million clones, 93% found once. Source material: naive CD4+ T cells from PBMCs. Subset defined: CD45RA+ positively selected. These receptors were taken from a man aged 18 to 30 in good health. Some clones in this sample may be carry-over from other donors' samples.

The chain is built from TRBV7-3 and TRBJ1-6, with unresolved D. CDR1 is SGHTA and CDR2 is FQGTGA in the germline V gene. This CDR3 has 15 residues. V was shortened by 2 bases and J by 4 bases, with 9 bases between the two germline ends. The CDR3 DNA follows: TGTGCCAGCAGCTTATCCTCAGGATATAATTCACCCCTCCACTTT. This sequence encodes CASSLSSGYNSPLHF.

The V call is TRBV5-1, the J call TRBJ1-2; 7 bases are shared with TRBD1. The trim removed 4 bases at V and 5 bases at J, leaving 11 bases unmatched. Germline assignment: CDR1 SGHRS and CDR2 YFSETQ. This CDR3 has 15 residues. The CDR3 DNA is TGCGCCAGCAGCCAGGGATTAGTGGGACAGTATGGCTACACCTTC. Translation: CASSQGLVGQYGYTF.

This rearrangement joins TRBV4-2 to TRBJ2-5; D is unclear. This CDR3 contains 13 residues. CDR1 is LGHNA, CDR2 YNFKEQ, per germline. V was shortened by 0 bases and J by 5 bases, with 7 bases between the two germline ends. The CDR3 is CASSQDHMETQYF. DNA for the CDR3: TGTGCCAGCAGCCAAGATCATATGGAGACCCAGTACTTC.

The V call is TRBV2, the J call TRBJ1-2; D uncertain. The CDR3 covers 12 residues. V shed 6 bases and J shed 5 bases, with 10 bases lying between them. From germline, CDR1 is SNHLY and CDR2 FYNNEI. CDR3 residues: CASSPELYGYTF. For the CDR3, the DNA is TGTGCCAGCAGCCCCGAGTTATATGGCTACACCTTC.

V gene TRBV27 combines with J gene TRBJ2-1; D might be TRBD2 (6 bases). The CDR3 has 16 amino acids. The V gene lost 2 bases and the J gene lost 0 bases, with 11 bases spanning the gap. The germline CDR1 and CDR2 sequences are MNHEY and SMNVEV (reference sequence). The CDR3 DNA is TGTGCCAGCAGTTTAATAGCGGCCAGCTCCTACAATGAGCAGTTCTTC. Its protein is CASSLIAASSYNEQFF.

Details on this clone: Other DNA sequences in this specimen translate into the identical CDR3. The rearrangement joins TRBV5-1 to TRBJ1-1; D perhaps matches TRBD1 (5 bases). Germline lookup yields CDR1 SGHRS and CDR2 YFSETQ. The length of the CDR3 is 15 residues. Trimming removed 2 bases at V and 0 bases at J, with 11 bases between. The CDR3 here is CASSFGGGVNTEAFF. The CDR3 DNA reads TGCGCCAGCAGCTTCGGGGGTGGGGTGAACACTGAAGCTTTCTTT.

The J gene is TRBJ2-5, the V gene TRBV15, with 8 bases fitting TRBD2. This CDR3 spans 14 amino acids. J was trimmed by 4 bases and V by 4 bases; bases with no gene match: 5. From germline, CDR1 is LNHNV and CDR2 YYDKDF (reference sequence). The CDR3 loop reads CATSTRSGTETQYF. The DNA of the CDR3 is TGTGCCACCAGCACTCGTAGCGGGACAGAGACCCAGTACTTC. Full variable domain (outside the CDR3, taken from reference TRBV15 and TRBJ2-5): DAMVIQNPRYQVTQFGKPVTLSCSQTLNHNVMYWYQQKSSQAPKLLFHYYDKDFNNEADTPDNFQSRRPNTSFCFLDIRSPGLGDTAMYLCATSTRSGTETQYFGPGTRLLVL.

The rearrangement joins TRBV15 to TRBJ2-1; D may be TRBD1 or TRBD2 (5 bases each). Germline-derived CDR1 and CDR2 are LNHNV and YYDKDF (reference sequence). V was pared by 5 bases and J by 8 bases, with 19 bases between. The CDR3 runs 15 residues. CDR3 in amino acids: CATSDHRDLDYEQFF. In nucleotides, the CDR3 is TGTGCCACCAGCGACCACCGGGACCTGGACTATGAGCAGTTCTTC.

The chain is built from TRBV5-4 and TRBJ1-2; D unresolved. The CDR3 contains 13 residues. Trimming pared 1 base from V and 6 bases from J, leaving 10 bases between. CDR1 SGHNT and CDR2 YYREEE come from the germline V gene (reference sequence). CDR3 in DNA: TGTGCCAGCAGCTTGTCTAGCGCTGATGGCTACACCTTC. It translates to CASSLSSADGYTF.

The rearrangement uses TRBV7-3 and TRBJ1-1; weak D call: TRBD1 (5 bases). Germline V gene sequence: CDR1 SGHTA, CDR2 FQGTGA. Deletions cut 2 bases from V and 8 bases from J, with 18 bases between. CDR3 length: 15 residues. The CDR3 bases are TGTGCCAGCAGCTTAGGGATACCGGGACGGGCAGAAGCTTTCTTT. Its protein product is CASSLGIPGRAEAFF.

J is TRBJ1-5 and V is TRBV15; D possibly corresponds to TRBD1 (5 bases). With 5 bases removed from V and 1 base from J, the gap between germline ends came to 15 bases. The CDR3 extends over 16 amino acids. The germline gives CDR1 LNHNV, CDR2 YYDKDF (reference sequence). CDR3: CATSASARTSNQPQHF. The CDR3 DNA follows: TGTGCCACCAGCGCCTCCGCCCGGACAAGCAATCAGCCCCAGCATTTT.

This clone was counted a single time. The chain combines TRBV2 with TRBJ2-1; D perhaps matches TRBD2 (6 bases). CDR1 and CDR2 from the germline V gene are SNHLY and FYNNEI. Trimming cost V 7 bases and J 0 bases, with 16 bases left between them. This CDR3 comprises 16 residues. The chain's CDR3 is CASTEGLGHSYNEQFF. As DNA, the CDR3 is TGTGCCAGCACCGAGGGACTTGGCCACTCCTACAATGAGCAGTTCTTC.

The chain employs TRBV10-3 and TRBJ1-2, with D tentatively TRBD1 (5 bases). The germline gives CDR1 ENHRY, CDR2 SYGVKD. The CDR3 has 14 amino acids. V gave up 3 bases and J gave up 2 bases, with 10 bases separating them. CDR3 residues: CAISEWDGNYGYTF. The CDR3 nucleotides read TGTGCCATCAGTGAATGGGACGGAAACTATGGCTACACCTTC.

The V call is TRBV2, the J call TRBJ1-5; D remains unclear. CDR1 and CDR2 (germline): SNHLY, FYNNEI. This CDR3 is 14 amino acids long. Trimming removed 5 bases at V and 0 bases at J, with 8 bases between. The CDR3 nucleotides read TGTGCCAGCAGTTACACCTCTAGCAATCAGCCCCAGCATTTT. Its translation: CASSYTSSNQPQHF.

The CDR3 loop reads CASSHGYIGNQPQHF. The CDR3 region has the DNA TGCGCCAGCAGCCATGGCTATATCGGTAATCAGCCCCAGCATTTT. J is TRBJ1-5 and V is TRBV4-1, with D uncertain. V was pared by 3 bases and J by 4 bases, with 13 bases between. CDR3 length: 15 residues. The germline CDR1 and CDR2 sequences are MGHRA and YSYEKL.

The V and J genes are TRBV28 and TRBJ2-1; 11 bases agree with TRBD1. The germline V gene has CDR1 MDHEN and CDR2 SYDVKM. J was trimmed by 8 bases and V by 5 bases; bases with no gene match: 14. The CDR3 has 17 residues. The CDR3, as DNA: TGTGCCAGCAGTAAGCGAGGAGGGACAGGGGGGAGAGATGAGCAGTTCTTC. This codes for CASSKRGGTGGRDEQFF.